These T cell receptor beta chains were read from a single sample in a study of T cell changes during pregnancy in multiple sclerosis. Some clones are missing from TCRdb's copy, which holds only in-frame ones; the method was immunoSEQ multiplex PCR. The sample lists 91,000 or so clones, approximately 92% occurring once. The material was peripheral blood, obtained after pregnancy. The receptors were gathered from a female donor with multiple sclerosis, enrolled in a pregnancy study. Both conserved end residues are part of each CDR3. Some rows have no size entry. The others give once, few or many, or a class for an expanded clone.

TRBV19	.	TRBJ1-5	CASMRGWAQPQHF
TRBV7-9	.	TRBJ1-1	CASSFGSSNTEAFF
TRBV7-2	.	TRBJ1-1	CASSFRGLNTEAFF
TRBV6-5	few	TRBJ2-2	CASSYSSGTGELFF
TRBV6-5	.	TRBJ1-5	CASSPQGSNQPQHF
TRBV5-6	.	TRBJ1-5	CASSFGTGGNQPQHF
TRBV11-3	.	TRBJ2-7	CASSSPRDTYEQYF
TRBV19	.	TRBJ2-3	CASRGQGPDTQYF
TRBV9	.	TRBJ2-5	CASSVSRVGETQYF
TRBV5-6	.	TRBJ1-3	CASSSPDRNTIYF
TRBV27	.	TRBJ2-2	CASSLGLAGELFF
TRBV28	few	TRBJ2-7	CASSLALAGVLAYEQYF
TRBV14	.	TRBJ2-5	CASSQIMGQLETQYF
TRBV5-1	.	TRBJ2-1	CASSYNYNEQFF
TRBV30	.	TRBJ2-7	CAWSSRGARLEQYF
TRBV10-3	.	TRBJ1-1	CATYSTGVNTEAFF
TRBV4-3	.	TRBJ1-1	CASSPQPIDTEAFF
TRBV19	.	TRBJ2-7	CASSIVAGGYYEQYF
TRBV6-5	.	TRBJ1-5	CASSYSGQAGEPQHF
TRBV10-1	.	TRBJ2-3	CASSESAGSNTQYF
TRBV7-2	.	TRBJ2-4	CASSLKAGDISNIQYF
TRBV6-6	.	TRBJ1-2	CASRTGQGGYGYTF
TRBV5-1	few	TRBJ1-2	CASSLEGAGYTF
TRBV29-1	.	TRBJ2-5	CSVGTRWETQYF
TRBV27	.	TRBJ1-2	CASSLSIQGDGYTF
TRBV10-3	.	TRBJ2-5	CAIPTGEETQYF
TRBV27	.	TRBJ2-6	CASSAGAVSGANVLTF
TRBV5-1	.	TRBJ2-5	CASTPLGAGEETQYF
TRBV7-9	.	TRBJ2-3	CASSGGLAGSDTQYF
TRBV27	few	TRBJ1-2	CASSPGTGASYGYTF
TRBV25-1	.	TRBJ1-3	CASTGQGLSGNTIYF
TRBV27	.	TRBJ1-1	CASRGQGGTEAFF
TRBV28	.	TRBJ2-3	CASKIAGASDTQYF
TRBV7-3	once	TRBJ2-3	CASSPSGLVSDTQYF
TRBV28	.	TRBJ1-5	CASGDDRGTNQPQHF
TRBV7-8	.	TRBJ1-2	CASSPGQGGNYGYTF
TRBV7-3	.	TRBJ2-2	CASSRGWAGELFF